This T cell receptor beta chain comes out of a study of T cells in Graves' hyperthyroidism and ophthalmopathy. This clonotype was found many times. Germline V lookup: CDR1 MNHEY, CDR2 SMNVEV (reference sequence). V was trimmed by 8 bases and J by 7 bases, leaving 17 bases between them. The CDR3 has 13 residues. What was amplified from RNA transcripts were TCR beta CDR3 regions. An initial round of RT-PCR targeting the TCR CDR3 relied on the HTBI primer set. TCRdb recomputed calls from the multiplex PCR reads with MiXCR, one row per CDR3 protein. This table holds around 340,000 distinct CDR3 sequences, approximately 15% found once.

The sequence was obtained from a woman aged 25 to 45 with Graves' hyperthyroidism. Material for sequencing was blood. The genes are TRBV27 and TRBJ1-1, with D maybe TRBD1 (6 bases). The CDR3 here is CASGTDRFGEAFF. The CDR3 DNA sequence: TGTGCCAGCGGGACCGACAGGTTTGGTGAAGCTTTCTTT.